This T cell receptor beta chain came from a study of T cell repertoires in cytomegalovirus infection. Study-wide context: Alongside well-studied HLA-B-restricted CMV epitopes, recently identified HLA-C-restricted CMV epitopes were also used. Carrying CMV and the relevant HLA type showed in public TCR beta signatures. Study-level results: CMV-specific TCR beta clonotypes restricted by HLA-C dominated the ex vivo response. Cumulative public TCR beta family frequency identified carriers of CMV plus the relevant HLA.

TCRdb called the reads again in MiXCR, with one record for every CDR3 protein. The sample holds some 920,000 distinct CDR3 sequences, roughly 30% seen once. Regarding this clonotype: Its target is unknown.

The CDR3 contains 13 residues. Per the germline V gene, CDR1 is LNHDA and CDR2 is SQIVND (reference sequence). V was pared by 5 bases and J by 4 bases, with 11 bases between. The chain carries TRBV19 and TRBJ1-1; D is unresolved. The sequencing here drew on cultured CD8+ T cells from PBMCs, taken from culture after CMV antigen stimulation. The receptor was derived from a human donor in good health (CMV status not recorded). Some clones in this sample may be carry-over from other donors' samples. The CDR3 sequence: CASSAGFGTEAFF. The CDR3 nucleotides read TGTGCCAGTAGTGCCGGGTTTGGCACTGAAGCTTTCTTT.